This paragraph reports one TCR beta chain. The data are from a study of cytomegalovirus exposure and HLA in healthy donors. This CDR3 comprises 15 residues. V was cut by 3 bases and J by 0 bases, with 10 bases left in between. From germline, CDR1 is SGDLS and CDR2 YYNGEE. Primers: 60 Vbeta forward and 13 Jbeta reverse. Only in-frame clones appear in the TCRdb table, and some are missing; sequencing was by immunoSEQ multiplex PCR. Seen here are over 50,000 clones, about 86% observed once, and the top ten hold roughly 1.8%. The chain carries TRBV9 and TRBJ1-3; tentative D call: TRBD1 (6 bases). Sequencing was done on a sample of PBMCs. This TCR derives from a man in his forties in good health and CMV-seronegative. CDR3 DNA sequence: TGTGCCAGCAGCGGGGCAGGGGTCTCTGGAAACACCATATATTTT. Translating it yields CASSGAGVSGNTIYF.